The 2 T cell receptor beta chains in this list originate from one sample, sequenced in a study of beta chain features in type 1 diabetes (dated by TCRdb to 2016 to 2018). Library preparation was by the immunoSEQ multiplex PCR assay. The entire isolated RNA was reverse transcribed using the High Capacity cDNA Reverse Transcription Kit, and thus expressed TCRB transcripts were sequenced. TCRdb took over this immuneACCESS table, retaining in-frame rearrangements with V and J assigned. Such tables are incomplete; in checked studies, under half of the missing clones stem from an unresolved V gene, and the remainder is unexplained. The sample table lists about 340,000 clones, roughly 8% of them with a count of one. Together, the top ten hold more than 0.4% of the sample. The sample comprised central memory CD4+ T cells from blood. The origin of the receptors is a woman younger than 35 in good health.

The chain employs TRBV28 and TRBJ2-5, with TRBD2 matching over 12 bases. The CDR3 totals 17 residues. With V trimmed by 6 bases and J by 3 bases, 11 bases remained unmatched. CDR1 and CDR2 (germline): MDHEN, SYDVKM. Here the CDR3 reads CASSRLAGVGRKETQYF. CDR3 nucleotide sequence: TGTGCCAGCAGCCGACTAGCGGGAGTGGGACGGAAAGAGACCCAGTACTTC.

This clone was counted a few times. The rearrangement uses TRBV13 and TRBJ2-5; 7 nucleotides line up with TRBD1. The end of the DNA is better explained by TRBJ2-7, so the J call may be wrong. Germline CDR1 and CDR2: PRHDT and FYEKMQ (reference sequence). This CDR3 has 14 amino acids. CDR3: CASSLAATGNEQYF. As DNA, the CDR3 is TGTGCCAGCAGCTTAGCGGCGACAGGGAACGAGCAGTACTTC.